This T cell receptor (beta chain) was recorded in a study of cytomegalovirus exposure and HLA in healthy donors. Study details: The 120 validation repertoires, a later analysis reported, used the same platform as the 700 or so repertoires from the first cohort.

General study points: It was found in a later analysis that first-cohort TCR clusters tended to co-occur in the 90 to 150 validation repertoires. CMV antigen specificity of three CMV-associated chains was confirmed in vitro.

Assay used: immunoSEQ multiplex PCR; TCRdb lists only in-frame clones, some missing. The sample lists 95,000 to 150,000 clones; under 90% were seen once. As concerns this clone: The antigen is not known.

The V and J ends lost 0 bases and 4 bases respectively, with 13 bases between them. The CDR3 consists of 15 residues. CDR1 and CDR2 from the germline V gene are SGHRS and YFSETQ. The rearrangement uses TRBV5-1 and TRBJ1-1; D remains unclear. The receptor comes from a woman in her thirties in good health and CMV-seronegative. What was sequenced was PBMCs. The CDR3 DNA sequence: TGCGCCAGCAGCTTGGGCGGGTCCGGGGTCACTGAAGCTTTCTTT. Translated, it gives CASSLGGSGVTEAFF.